Listed here are 10 T cell receptor beta chains from one sample, sequenced in a study of T cells in Graves' hyperthyroidism and ophthalmopathy. There were TCR beta CDR3 regions amplified from RNA transcripts. The HTBI primer set served for first-round RT-PCR of the TCR CDR3. TCRdb ran MiXCR on the multiplex PCR reads and lists one entry per CDR3 protein. The data contain 300,000 to 450,000 distinct CDR3 sequences, about 13% of them singletons. Sequenced input: blood. Every receptor here comes from a man aged 25 to 40 with Graves' hyperthyroidism that later progressed to Graves' ophthalmopathy.

This clonotype has more than one count but fewer than ten. The genes are TRBV5-1 and TRBJ2-1, with D unclear. Looked up from germline, CDR1 is SGHRS and CDR2 is YFSETQ. The ends were cut back, 8 bases at V and 9 bases at J, with 18 bases in the middle. CDR3 length: 13 residues. In DNA, the CDR3 is TGCGCCAGTACCCCTCTGTACATGGGTGAGCAGTTCTTC. Translating gives CASTPLYMGEQFF.

This chain links TRBV20-1 with TRBJ1-6; 8 bases line up with TRBD1. There are 15 residues in the CDR3. The ends lost 3 bases at V and 5 bases at J; junction bases unmatched: 6. Germline V CDR1 and CDR2: DFQATT, SNEGSKA (reference sequence). The CDR3 is CSARSQGADNSPLHF. The CDR3 nucleotides read TGCAGTGCTAGGTCGCAGGGGGCGGATAATTCACCCCTCCACTTT.

This clonotype showed up just a few times. This chain connects TRBV7-9 to TRBJ2-7; 7 nucleotides align to TRBD1. After removal of 5 bases from V and 2 bases from J, the junction contained 9 bases not matched to a gene. Germline V lookup: CDR1 SEHNR, CDR2 FQNEAQ (reference sequence). The CDR3 has 15 residues. As DNA, the CDR3 is TGTGCCAGCAGCCCCCAGACAGGGTTAGCCTACGAGCAGTACTTC. Its protein product is CASSPQTGLAYEQYF.

This clonotype occurred many times. The chain is built from TRBV20-1 and TRBJ2-1, with D tentatively TRBD2 (5 bases). Deletions cut 4 bases from V and 7 bases from J, with 11 bases between. The CDR3 is 12 amino acids. CDR1 is DFQATT, CDR2 SNEGSKA, per germline (reference sequence). CDR3 in DNA: TGCAGTGCTATTCTGACGGGAAATGAGCAGTTCTTC. As protein: CSAILTGNEQFF.

The chain couples TRBV6-1 to TRBJ1-1; maybe TRBD1 (6 bases). This CDR3 has 14 residues. V lost 7 bases, J lost 7 bases, and 19 bases lay in between. The V gene's germline CDR1 is MNHNS and CDR2 SASEGT. Here the CDR3 DNA reads TGTGCCAGCATAAGGGGGGAGAACGGGGGTGAAGCTTTCTTT. This encodes CASIRGENGGEAFF.

This clonotype was counted ten times or more. The chain uses TRBV2 and TRBJ1-4, with 9 positions matching TRBD1. The CDR3 is 17 amino acids. Trimming removed 8 bases from V and 5 bases from J; junction bases left unmatched: 15. The V gene's germline CDR1 is SNHLY and CDR2 FYNNEI. The CDR3 loop reads CASSEKNPDRGNEKLFF. The CDR3 DNA sequence: TGTGCCAGCTCGGAGAAGAATCCGGACAGGGGAAATGAAAAACTGTTTTTT.

This clonotype appeared many times. This chain uses TRBV5-1 with TRBJ1-4; D is undetermined. The CDR3 spans 14 residues. Germline CDR1 SGHRS, CDR2 YFSETQ. Trimming stripped 3 bases from V and 5 bases from J, with 11 bases between. The CDR3 DNA reads as TGCGCCAGCAGCTCGGGATTCGGGAATGAAAAACTGTTTTTT. This sequence encodes CASSSGFGNEKLFF.

This rearrangement joins TRBV20-1 to TRBJ1-5; the match to TRBD1 covers 7 bases. Germline-derived CDR1 and CDR2 are DFQATT and SNEGSKA (reference sequence). The CDR3 has 16 amino acids. Trimming cost V 1 base and J 6 bases; bases outside gene matches: 12. CDR3 protein: CSARGPFTGVGQPQHF. CDR3 bases: TGCAGTGCTAGAGGTCCTTTTACAGGGGTCGGTCAGCCCCAGCATTTT.

The sample holds a few counts of this clonotype. The chain joins TRBV5-1 to TRBJ1-6; maybe TRBD1 (5 bases). V lost 3 bases and J lost 7, with 11 bases in between. CDR1 and CDR2 (germline): SGHRS, YFSETQ. The CDR3 length is 14 residues. The CDR3 DNA is TGCGCCAGCAGCTCCGGGACGCACAATTCACCCCTCCACTTT. The encoded protein is CASSSGTHNSPLHF.

This clonotype has ten or more counts. J is TRBJ1-5 and V is TRBV2, with 8 bases matching TRBD1. CDR3 length: 15 amino acids. Germline V gene lookup returns CDR1 SNHLY and CDR2 FYNNEI. The trim removed 3 bases at V and 6 bases at J, leaving 7 bases unmatched. CDR3 sequence: CASSDTDRVVQPQHF. The CDR3 DNA follows: TGTGCCAGCAGTGATACGGACAGGGTGGTTCAGCCCCAGCATTTT.